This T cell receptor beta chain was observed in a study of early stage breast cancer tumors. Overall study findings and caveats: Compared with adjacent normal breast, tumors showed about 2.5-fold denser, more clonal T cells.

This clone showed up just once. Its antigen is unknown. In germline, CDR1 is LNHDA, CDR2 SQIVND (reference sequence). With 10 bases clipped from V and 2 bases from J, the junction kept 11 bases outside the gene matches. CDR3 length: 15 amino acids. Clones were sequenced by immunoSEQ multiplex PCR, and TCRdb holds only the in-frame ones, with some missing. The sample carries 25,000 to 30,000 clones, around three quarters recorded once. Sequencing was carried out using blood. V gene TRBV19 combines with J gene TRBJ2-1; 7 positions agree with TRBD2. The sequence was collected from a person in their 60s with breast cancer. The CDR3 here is CATTLSLAPYNEQFF. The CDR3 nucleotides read TGTGCCACTACCTTGTCACTAGCGCCCTACAATGAGCAGTTCTTC. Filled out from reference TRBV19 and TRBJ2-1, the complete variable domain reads DGGITQSPKYLFRKEGQNVTLSCEQNLNHDAMYWYRQDPGQGLRLIYYSQIVNDFQKGDIAEGYSVSREKKESFPLTVTSAQKNPTAFYLCATTLSLAPYNEQFFGPGTRLTVL.